The 6 T cell receptor beta chains below were found in one sample sequenced in a study of T cells in Graves' hyperthyroidism and ophthalmopathy (dated by TCRdb to the late 2010s). Preparation of the library involved multiplex PCR. Instrument on record: Illumina HiSeq 2000. Amplification of TCR beta CDR3 regions was carried out from RNA transcripts. A first-round RT-PCR of the TCR CDR3 used the HTBI primer set with the Qiagen OneStep RT-PCR kit. The public reads were quality trimmed at Q25 with fastp and then assembled into clones with MiXCR by TCRdb, keeping productive beta chains. Entries that share a CDR3 protein sequence are merged under the most common genes and DNA. A total of around 400,000 distinct CDR3 sequences appear in this sample, 15% to 19% of them only once. The ten biggest clones cover roughly 26% of the sample. The sequenced sample consisted of blood. The receptor set was obtained from a woman aged 18-29 years with Graves' hyperthyroidism that later progressed to Graves' ophthalmopathy.

This clonotype occurred a few times. This sequence joins TRBV6-1 and TRBJ2-5; 8 bases are shared with TRBD2. Germline V gene data show CDR1 as MNHNS and CDR2 as SASEGT. This CDR3 has 15 amino acids. With 5 bases clipped from V and 3 bases from J, the junction kept 8 bases outside the gene matches. The CDR3 loop is CASSHSGIEEETQYF. CDR3 nucleotide sequence: TGTGCCAGCAGTCATAGCGGGATTGAGGAAGAGACCCAGTACTTC.

Concerning this clonotype: This may be a read error, as it is one base from a much larger clone. This chain links TRBV28 with TRBJ2-2; unclear D gene. Germline V CDR1 and CDR2: MDHEN, SYDVKM. V lost 5 bases, J lost 5 bases, and 6 bases lay in between. There are 12 residues in the CDR3. The CDR3, as DNA: TGTGCCAGCAGTACCCCAACCGGGGAGCTGTTTTTT. This sequence encodes CASSTPTGELFF.

This clonotype was seen many times. J is TRBJ2-5 and V is TRBV20-1; maybe TRBD2 (7 bases). In germline, CDR1 is DFQATT, CDR2 SNEGSKA (reference sequence). The ends were cut back, 2 bases at V and 4 bases at J, with 11 bases in the middle. CDR3 size: 13 residues. CDR3 sequence: CSARMGGPETQYF. The DNA of the CDR3 is TGCAGTGCTAGAATGGGGGGGCCAGAGACCCAGTACTTC.

This rearrangement joins TRBV10-2 to TRBJ2-7, with a weak D call TRBD1 (6 bases). Germline assignment: CDR1 WSHSY and CDR2 SAAADI. This CDR3 is 15 amino acids long. Trimming took 0 bases from V and 2 from J, leaving 11 bases between them. CDR3 DNA: TGCGCCAGCAGTGAGTCGGCAGGGGCGACCTACGAGCAGTACTTC. This sequence encodes CASSESAGATYEQYF.

V gene TRBV5-1 combines with J gene TRBJ2-1; 8 bases match TRBD2. Germline CDR1 is SGHRS and CDR2 is YFSETQ. The V segment lost 0 bases and the J segment 6 bases; nucleotides outside the gene matches: 5. This CDR3 has 15 residues. DNA for the CDR3: TGCGCCAGCAGCTTGGGAGGGACTAGTTCCAATGAGCAGTTCTTC. Amino acid sequence: CASSLGGTSSNEQFF.

The chain links TRBV4-3 to TRBJ2-7; D might be TRBD2 (5 bases). CDR3 length equals 15 residues. Germline V gives CDR1 LGHNA, CDR2 YSLEER. Trimming cost V 0 bases and J 4 bases, with 13 bases left between them. In nucleotides, the CDR3 is TGCGCCAGCAGCCAAGATTGGGCAGGCGGGTACGAGCAGTACTTC. The encoded protein is CASSQDWAGGYEQYF.